This paragraph reports one T cell receptor beta chain. The source of the sample is a study of blood T cell repertoires in COVID-19. Losses at the gene ends were 7 bases for V and 2 bases for J; bases not matched to a gene: 7. Germline assignment: CDR1 LNHDA and CDR2 SQIVND (reference sequence). CDR3 size: 15 residues. The table came from immunoSEQ multiplex PCR; TCRdb's copy has only in-frame clones and leaves some out. Seen here are over 250,000 clones, under 90% observed once, and the top ten hold under 2.5%. This TCR derives from a man aged 50-60 years with acute or convalescent COVID-19. The gene calls are TRBV19 and TRBJ1-5, with TRBD1 matching 8 bases. Sequenced sample: peripheral blood. CDR3 bases: TGTGCCAGTACAGGACAGGGAGGTGGCAATCAGCCCCAGCATTTT. It specifies CASTGQGGGNQPQHF.